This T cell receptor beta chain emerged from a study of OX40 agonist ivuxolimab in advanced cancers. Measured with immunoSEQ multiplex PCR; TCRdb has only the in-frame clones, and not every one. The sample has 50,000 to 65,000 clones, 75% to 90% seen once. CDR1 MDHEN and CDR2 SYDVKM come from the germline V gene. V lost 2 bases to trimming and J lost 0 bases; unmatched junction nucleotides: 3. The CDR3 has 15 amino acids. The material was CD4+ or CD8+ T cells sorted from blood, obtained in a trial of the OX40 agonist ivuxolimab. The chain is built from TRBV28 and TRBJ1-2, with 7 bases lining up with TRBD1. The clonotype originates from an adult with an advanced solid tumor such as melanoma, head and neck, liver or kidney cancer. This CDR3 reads CASSLQGTANYGYTF. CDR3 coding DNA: TGTGCCAGCAGTTTACAAGGGACAGCTAACTATGGCTACACCTTC.